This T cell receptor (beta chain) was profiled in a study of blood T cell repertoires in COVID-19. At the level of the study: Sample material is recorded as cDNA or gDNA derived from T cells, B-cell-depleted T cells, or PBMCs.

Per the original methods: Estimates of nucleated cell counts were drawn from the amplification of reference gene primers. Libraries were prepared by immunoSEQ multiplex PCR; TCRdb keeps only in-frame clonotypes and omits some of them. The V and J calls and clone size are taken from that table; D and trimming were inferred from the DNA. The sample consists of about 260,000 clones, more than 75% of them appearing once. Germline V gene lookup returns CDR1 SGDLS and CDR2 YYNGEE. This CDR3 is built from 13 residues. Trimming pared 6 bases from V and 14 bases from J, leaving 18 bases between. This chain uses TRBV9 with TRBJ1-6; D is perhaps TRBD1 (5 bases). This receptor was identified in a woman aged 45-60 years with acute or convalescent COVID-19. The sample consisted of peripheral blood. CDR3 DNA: TGTGCCAGCACCCCCGGGGGGGAAAGTACCCTCCACTTT. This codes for CASTPGGESTLHF. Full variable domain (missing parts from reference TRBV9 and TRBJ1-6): DSGVTQTPKHLITATGQRVTLRCSPRSGDLSVYWYQQSLDQGLQFLIQYYNGEERAKGNILERFSAQQFPDLHSELNLSSLELGDSALYFCASTPGGESTLHFGNGTRLTVT.